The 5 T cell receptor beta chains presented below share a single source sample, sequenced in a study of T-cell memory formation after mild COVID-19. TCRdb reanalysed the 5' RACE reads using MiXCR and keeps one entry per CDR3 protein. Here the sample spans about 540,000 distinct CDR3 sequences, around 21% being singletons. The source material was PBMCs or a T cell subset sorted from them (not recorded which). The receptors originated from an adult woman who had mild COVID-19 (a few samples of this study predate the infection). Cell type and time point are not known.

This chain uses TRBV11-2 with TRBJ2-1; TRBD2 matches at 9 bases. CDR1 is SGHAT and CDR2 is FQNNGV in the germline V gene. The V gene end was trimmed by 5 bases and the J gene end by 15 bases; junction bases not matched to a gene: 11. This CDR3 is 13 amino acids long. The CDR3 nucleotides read TGTGCCAGCAGCGGTAGCGGGAGAGGTGACGGGTTCTTC. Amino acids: CASSGSGRGDGFF.

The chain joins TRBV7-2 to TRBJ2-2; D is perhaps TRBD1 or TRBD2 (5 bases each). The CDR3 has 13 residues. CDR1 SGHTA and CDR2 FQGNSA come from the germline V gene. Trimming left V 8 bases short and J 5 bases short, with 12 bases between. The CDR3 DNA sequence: TGTGCCAGCGAATGGGGGTTTACCGGGGAGCTGTTTTTT. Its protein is CASEWGFTGELFF.

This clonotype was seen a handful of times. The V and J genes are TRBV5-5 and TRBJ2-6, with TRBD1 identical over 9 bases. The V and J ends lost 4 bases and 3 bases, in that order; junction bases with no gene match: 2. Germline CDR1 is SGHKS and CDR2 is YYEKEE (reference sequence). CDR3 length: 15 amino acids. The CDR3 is CASSQDRGGANVLTF. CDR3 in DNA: TGTGCCAGCAGCCAGGACAGGGGTGGGGCCAACGTCCTGACTTTC.

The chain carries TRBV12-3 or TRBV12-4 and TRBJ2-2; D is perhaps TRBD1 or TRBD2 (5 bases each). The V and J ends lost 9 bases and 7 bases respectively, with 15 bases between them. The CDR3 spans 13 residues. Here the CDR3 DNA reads TGTGCCAGTTTCGGCAGGGCGGGCGGGGAGCTGTTTTTT. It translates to CASFGRAGGELFF.

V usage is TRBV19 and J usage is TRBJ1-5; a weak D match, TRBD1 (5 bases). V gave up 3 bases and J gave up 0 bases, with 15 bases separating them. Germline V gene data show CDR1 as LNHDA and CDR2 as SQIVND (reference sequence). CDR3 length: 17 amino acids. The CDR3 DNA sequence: TGTGCCAGTAGTATCACTCTTGAGGGGACTAGCAATCAGCCCCAGCATTTT. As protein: CASSITLEGTSNQPQHF.